Shown below are 7 T cell receptor beta chains from a single sample sequenced in a study of blood T cell repertoires in COVID-19. TCRdb's copy holds only in-frame clones and misses some; the assay was immunoSEQ multiplex PCR. The table lists about 230,000 clones, over 75% of them singletons. Sequenced material: PBMCs or T cells enriched from blood (not recorded which). Receptors were obtained from a man aged 18-30 years who had recovered from COVID-19.

This clone was seen a handful of times. The V call is TRBV5-5, the J call TRBJ1-5, with D perhaps TRBD1 (5 bases). CDR1 is SGHKS, CDR2 YYEKEE, per germline (reference sequence). There are 14 residues in the CDR3. Between the trimmed V and J ends, which lost 6 bases and 3 bases, there was a span of 13 bases. The DNA for the CDR3 is TGTGCCAGCACCCTTGGAGGGGACAATCAGCCCCAGCATTTT. Encoded protein: CASTLGGDNQPQHF. Variable domain in full (rest from reference TRBV5-5 and TRBJ1-5): DAGVTQSPTHLIKTRGQQVTLRCSPISGHKSVSWYQQVLGQGPQFIFQYYEKEERGRGNFPDRFSARQFPNYSSELNVNALLLGDSALYLCASTLGGDNQPQHFGDGTRLSIL.

J is TRBJ2-7 and V is TRBV7-6; D is unresolved. The CDR3 has 14 residues. The germline V gene encodes CDR1 SGHVS and CDR2 FNYEAQ. Trimming took off 1 base at V and 1 base at J, with 8 bases between the two ends. The DNA of the CDR3 is TGTGCCAGCAGCTTAGGGCGGTTTTCCTACGAGCAGTACTTC. Translated: CASSLGRFSYEQYF. The whole variable domain, filled in from reference TRBV7-6 and TRBJ2-7, reads GAGVSQSPRYKVTKRGQDVALRCDPISGHVSLYWYRQALGQGPEFLTYFNYEAQQDKSGLPNDRFSAERPEGSISTLTIQRTEQRDSAMYRCASSLGRFSYEQYFGPGTRLTVT.

The rearrangement links TRBV29-1 to TRBJ2-3, with 7 bases matching TRBD1. Per germline, CDR1 SQVTM and CDR2 ANQGSEA. V lost 5 bases to trimming and J lost 0 bases; unmatched junction nucleotides: 14. CDR3 length: 17 amino acids. The CDR3 reads CSVPPNRDSFSTDTQYF. The CDR3 coding sequence is TGCAGCGTTCCTCCGAATAGGGACAGCTTTAGCACAGATACGCAGTATTTT.

This clone was found once. The CDR3: CASSILAEGGYGYTF. The CDR3 DNA sequence: TGTGCCAGTAGTATTCTTGCAGAGGGAGGGTATGGCTACACCTTC. V gene TRBV19 combines with J gene TRBJ1-2; no definite D call. The CDR3 has 15 amino acids. V gave up 3 bases and J gave up 5 bases, with 16 bases separating them. Germline values: CDR1 LNHDA, CDR2 SQIVND (reference sequence).

The V call is TRBV5-4, the J call TRBJ2-7; D is ambiguous. CDR3 length: 14 residues. The V end lost 0 bases, the J end lost 5 bases, and 12 bases lay between the germline ends. Germline lookup yields CDR1 SGHNT and CDR2 YYREEE (reference sequence). In DNA, the CDR3 is TGTGCCAGCAGCTTGGTTCAGTCAGAAAACGAGCAGTACTTC. It is translated as CASSLVQSENEQYF. Together with reference TRBV5-4 and TRBJ2-7, the CDR3 gives the full variable domain: ETGVTQSPTHLIKTRGQQVTLRCSSQSGHNTVSWYQQALGQGPQFIFQYYREEENGRGNFPPRFSGLQFPNYSSELNVNALELDDSALYLCASSLVQSENEQYFGPGTRLTVT.

This rearrangement joins TRBV6-5 to TRBJ2-1; 10 positions agree with TRBD1. Germline values: CDR1 MNHEY, CDR2 SVGAGI. With V trimmed by 2 bases and J by 7 bases, 8 bases remained unmatched. This CDR3 is 16 amino acids long. CDR3 bases: TGTGCCAGCAGTTACGACCGCCGACAGGGGGCGAATGAGCAGTTCTTC. Residues: CASSYDRRQGANEQFF.

In nucleotides, the CDR3 is TGTGCCAGCAGCCCCTTGGGCGGGGGGGCGGAGACCCAGTACTTC. Translated, it gives CASSPLGGGAETQYF. The chain employs TRBV7-2 and TRBJ2-5, with TRBD2 matching 9 bases. V shed 5 bases and J 5 bases; nucleotides not matched to a gene: 9. Germline-derived CDR1 and CDR2 are SGHTA and FQGNSA. The CDR3 runs to 15 residues.